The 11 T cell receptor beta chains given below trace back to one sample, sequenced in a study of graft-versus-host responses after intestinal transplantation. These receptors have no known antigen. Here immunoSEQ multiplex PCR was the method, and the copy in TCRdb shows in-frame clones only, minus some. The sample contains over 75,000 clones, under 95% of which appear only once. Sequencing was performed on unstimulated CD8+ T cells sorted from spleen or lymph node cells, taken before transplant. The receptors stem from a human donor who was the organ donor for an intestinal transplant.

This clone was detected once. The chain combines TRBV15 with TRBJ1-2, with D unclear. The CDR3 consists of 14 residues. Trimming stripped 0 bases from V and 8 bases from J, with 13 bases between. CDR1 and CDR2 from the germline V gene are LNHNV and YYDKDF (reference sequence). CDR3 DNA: TGTGCCACCAGCAGAGATTGGGTTACGGGGGGCTACACCTTC. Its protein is CATSRDWVTGGYTF.

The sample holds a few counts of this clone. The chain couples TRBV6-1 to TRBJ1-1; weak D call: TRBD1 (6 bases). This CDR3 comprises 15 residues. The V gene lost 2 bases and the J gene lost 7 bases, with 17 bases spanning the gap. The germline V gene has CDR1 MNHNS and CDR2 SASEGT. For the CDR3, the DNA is TGTGCCAGCAGTGAAACGGGGGGAACAGGGCGTGAAGCTTTCTTT. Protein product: CASSETGGTGREAFF.

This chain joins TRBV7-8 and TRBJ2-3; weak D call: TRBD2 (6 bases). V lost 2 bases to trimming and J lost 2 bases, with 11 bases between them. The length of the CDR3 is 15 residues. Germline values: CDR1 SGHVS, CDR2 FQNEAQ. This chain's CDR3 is CASSLKGGPTDTQYF. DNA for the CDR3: TGTGCCAGCAGCTTAAAGGGAGGCCCCACAGATACGCAGTATTTT.

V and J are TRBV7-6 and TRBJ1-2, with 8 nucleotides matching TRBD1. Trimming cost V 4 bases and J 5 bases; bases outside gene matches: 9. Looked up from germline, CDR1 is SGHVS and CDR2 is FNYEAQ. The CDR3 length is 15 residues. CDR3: CASSSDRAFGYGYTF. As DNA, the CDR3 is TGTGCCAGCAGCTCGGACAGGGCCTTCGGGTATGGCTACACCTTC.

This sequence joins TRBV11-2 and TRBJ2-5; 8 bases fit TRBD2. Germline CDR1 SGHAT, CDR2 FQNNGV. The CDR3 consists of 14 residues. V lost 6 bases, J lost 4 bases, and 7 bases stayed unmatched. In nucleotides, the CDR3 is TGTGCCAGCAGTTCAGCGGGAGTGGTAGAGACCCAGTACTTC. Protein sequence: CASSSAGVVETQYF.

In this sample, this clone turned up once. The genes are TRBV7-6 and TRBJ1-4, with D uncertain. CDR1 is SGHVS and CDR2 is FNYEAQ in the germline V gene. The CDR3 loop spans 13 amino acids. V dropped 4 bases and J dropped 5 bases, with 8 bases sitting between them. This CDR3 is CASSSRENEKLFF. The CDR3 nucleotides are TGTGCCAGCAGCTCAAGGGAGAATGAAAAACTGTTTTTT.

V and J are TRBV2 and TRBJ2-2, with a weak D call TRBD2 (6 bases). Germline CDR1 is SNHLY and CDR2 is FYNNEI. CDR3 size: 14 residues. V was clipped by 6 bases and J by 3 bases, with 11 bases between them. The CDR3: CASRTGLYTGELFF. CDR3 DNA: TGTGCCAGCAGGACGGGACTTTACACCGGGGAGCTGTTTTTT.

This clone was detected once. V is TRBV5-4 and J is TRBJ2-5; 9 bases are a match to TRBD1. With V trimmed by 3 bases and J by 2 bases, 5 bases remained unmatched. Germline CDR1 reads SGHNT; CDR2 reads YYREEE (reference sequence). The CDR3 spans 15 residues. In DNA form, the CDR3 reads TGTGCCAGCAGCTGGCCGGGACAGGGACAAGAGACCCAGTACTTC. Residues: CASSWPGQGQETQYF.

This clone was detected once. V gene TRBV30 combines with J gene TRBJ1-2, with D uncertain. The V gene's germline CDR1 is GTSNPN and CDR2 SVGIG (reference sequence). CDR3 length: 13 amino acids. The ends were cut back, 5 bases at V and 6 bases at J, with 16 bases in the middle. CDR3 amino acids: CAWLKPRRDGYTF. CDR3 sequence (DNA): TGTGCCTGGCTCAAGCCGAGACGGGATGGCTACACCTTC.

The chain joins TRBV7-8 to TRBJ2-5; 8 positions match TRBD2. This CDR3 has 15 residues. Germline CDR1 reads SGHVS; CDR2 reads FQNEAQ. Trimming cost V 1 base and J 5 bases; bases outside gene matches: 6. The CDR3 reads CASSLGRGALETQYF. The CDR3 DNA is TGTGCCAGCAGCTTAGGGCGGGGGGCTCTGGAGACCCAGTACTTC.

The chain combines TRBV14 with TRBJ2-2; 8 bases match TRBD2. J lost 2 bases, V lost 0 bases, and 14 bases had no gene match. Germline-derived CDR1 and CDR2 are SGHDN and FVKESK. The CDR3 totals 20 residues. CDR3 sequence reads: CASSQERSSRGGLNTGELFF. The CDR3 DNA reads TGTGCCAGCAGCCAAGAACGGAGCTCACGGGGGGGCCTAAACACCGGGGAGCTGTTTTTT.